Listed here is a single TCR beta chain. What this receptor recognizes is not known. No much larger clone exists at a distance of one base, and base qualities are not known. The data originate from a study of blood T cell repertoires in COVID-19 (TCRdb year 2020). In the study overall: Samples from collaborators originated in the United States, Italy and Spain and spanned both the acute and convalescent phases of COVID-19. The prospective study material was composed of cDNA or gDNA derived from T cells, B-cell-depleted T cells, or PBMCs. The dataset comprised deeply sampled blood TCRbeta repertoires from subjects exposed to, actively infected with, or recovered from COVID-19. The repertoires were released in a freely available public database intended as a resource for research on the immune response to SARS-CoV-2. Samples came from the ongoing ImmuneRACE study (first 160 participants) plus 1,254 subjects from 6 global collaborators. The sample metadata nearly always contained a de-identified subject ID, COVID-19 status, age in years and sex. Where HLA class I and class II types were available, the types were taken from metadata supplied by the sample provider, not from assay-based typing. Study-level results and caveats: Clinical and demographic metadata were provided uncurated, with the amount varying by source and participant.

One collaborating source in Seattle enrolled patients during active infection and followed them longitudinally through the course of disease. The collaborating institutions used their own protocols to collect whole blood in K2EDTA tubes. For TCRbeta analysis, collaborators shipped samples as frozen whole blood, isolated PBMCs, or DNA extracted from either of those sample types. V ends up 8 bases short and J 4 bases short, with an unmatched junction base count of 5. The CDR3 has 13 amino acids, counting the end cysteine and phenylalanine. Just the 39-base CDR3 DNA is kept, in frame starting at base 1. TCRbeta CDR3 regions were amplified from genomic DNA by means of the immunoSEQ Assay, a bias-controlled multiplex PCR. Processing in the source paper ran as follows. Nucleated cell counts per sample were estimated from amplification of reference gene primers within the assay. Sequence reads were collapsed and filtered to measure the absolute abundance of every unique TCRbeta CDR3 rearrangement. For each sample, productive Simpson clonality was calculated as the square root of Simpson's diversity index across productive rearrangements. Imported from immuneACCESS, the table was reduced by TCRdb to in-frame sequences with V and J called. These copies leave out some clones; in studies compared against another copy, an unresolved V gene accounts for under half, and the cause of the remainder is not known. D and trimming were read from the DNA, whereas the V and J calls and clone size are those reported in that table. Within this sample are roughly 170,000 clones, with around 87% of them counted one time only. The ten top clones hold around 13% of the sample.

The sequenced material came from peripheral blood. This clonotype was sampled from a woman aged 70 to 79 with COVID-19, enrolled during active disease. The chain uses TRBV12-3 or TRBV12-4 and TRBJ1-3; TRBD1 aligns with 7 central bases. The nucleotide sequence reads as follows: TGTGCCAGCTCGCGGACAGGAGGAAACACCATATATTTT. Its product reads: CASSRTGGNTIYF.